This TCR beta chain was captured in a study of cytotoxic CD8 clonotypes in ibrutinib-treated CLL. As for the study in general: In all, about a dozen patients were relapsed/refractory, about 15 were treatment-naive and 17 were IGHV unmutated. Response samples were obtained once patients had received a median roughly 11 months of treatment, range 6 to 36. On average, each sample had approximately 280,000 productive templates and 96,000 or so productive rearrangements.

Whole-study results and caveats: T-cell clonality at baseline went above that of age-matched healthy donors and rose and fell with circulating CD8+ T-cell counts.

Germline-derived CDR1 and CDR2 are SGHAT and FQNNGV. CDR3 size: 15 residues. The V end was cut by 2 bases, the J end by 0 bases, with 8 bases between. Note on this clone: Its antigen is unidentified.

Clones were read by immunoSEQ multiplex PCR, and TCRdb kept only the in-frame ones, dropping some. The profile shows about 24,000 clones, roughly 70% of them singletons. Specimen: PBMCs, collected after 12 months of ibrutinib treatment. The chain couples TRBV11-2 to TRBJ1-5, with unresolved D. The TCR was taken from a human donor with chronic lymphocytic leukemia. CDR3 residues: CASSLNSYSNQPQHF. CDR3 DNA: TGTGCCAGCAGCTTAAATAGCTATAGCAATCAGCCCCAGCATTTT.